This T cell receptor (beta chain) was sequenced for a study of PD-1 blockade in mismatch repair-deficient tumors. Overall study: All were previously treated, progressing patients with 12 mismatch repair-deficient cancer types.

Every patient had mismatch repair deficiency by PCR or immunohistochemistry. TCR sequencing covered a few patients who responded to pembrolizumab. Overall study findings and caveats: Tumor-resident clones, often undetectable pretreatment in blood, expanded then contracted after pembrolizumab.

As concerns this clone: The antigen is not known.

V was clipped by 1 base and J by 3 bases, with 12 bases between them. There are 16 residues in the CDR3. CDR1 SGHVS and CDR2 FNYEAQ come from the germline V gene. Produced via immunoSEQ multiplex PCR; TCRdb's table is partial and in-frame only. This sample has tens of thousands of clones, with approximately 80% found just once. The chain employs TRBV7-6 and TRBJ2-2; D is unclear. The sequence was collected from an adult with mismatch repair-deficient cancer. The sequencing here drew on peripheral blood, taken 44 weeks after starting pembrolizumab. The CDR3 spells CASSLEVGGDTGELFF. The CDR3 DNA follows: TGTGCCAGCAGCTTAGAAGTTGGTGGGGACACCGGGGAGCTGTTTTTT.